The next 6 T cell receptor beta chains were all read from a single sample in a study of OX40 agonist ivuxolimab in advanced cancers. The table came from immunoSEQ multiplex PCR; TCRdb's copy has only in-frame clones and leaves some out. The table includes tens of thousands of clones, around 89% detected once. The sample in question was CD4+ or CD8+ T cells sorted from blood, obtained in a trial of the OX40 agonist ivuxolimab. The source of these receptors is an adult with an advanced solid tumor such as melanoma, head and neck, liver or kidney cancer.

This chain's CDR3 is CASSYSKQGRNSPLHF. The CDR3 DNA is TGTGCCAGCAGTTACTCGAAACAGGGTCGTAATTCACCCCTCCACTTT. V is TRBV6-5 and J is TRBJ1-6; tentative D call: TRBD1 (6 bases). The V and J ends lost 0 bases and 6 bases respectively, with 12 bases between them. In germline, CDR1 is MNHEY, CDR2 SVGAGI. The CDR3 totals 16 residues.

This rearrangement joins TRBV7-6 to TRBJ2-7; D remains ambiguous. This CDR3 region has 16 residues. Germline V CDR1 and CDR2: SGHVS, FNYEAQ. V was trimmed by 5 bases and J by 0 bases, leaving 17 bases between them. CDR3: CASSPFVATSSYEQYF. The CDR3, as DNA: TGTGCCAGCAGCCCCTTCGTGGCTACGAGCTCCTACGAGCAGTACTTC. The full variable domain, completed using reference TRBV7-6 and TRBJ2-7, is GAGVSQSPRYKVTKRGQDVALRCDPISGHVSLYWYRQALGQGPEFLTYFNYEAQQDKSGLPNDRFSAERPEGSISTLTIQRTEQRDSAMYRCASSPFVATSSYEQYFGPGTRLTVT.

This chain links TRBV27 with TRBJ2-1, with D unclear. The CDR3 totals 10 residues. Deletions cut 2 bases from V and 15 bases from J, with 8 bases between. Per the germline V gene, CDR1 is MNHEY and CDR2 is SMNVEV (reference sequence). CDR3 sequence: CASSLAPPFF. DNA for the CDR3: TGTGCCAGCAGTTTAGCCCCTCCGTTCTTC.

As to this clone: The junction and the germline gene differ at one end; a read error may be behind it. The chain couples TRBV7-3 to TRBJ2-6; 8 bases match TRBD1. The CDR3 has 17 amino acids. The germline gives CDR1 SGHTA, CDR2 FQGTGA. CDR3 coding DNA: TGTGCCAGCAGCCTAACAGGGGGTACGCCTGGGGCCAACGTCCTGACTTTC. Translated, it gives CASSLTGGTPGANVLTF.

J is TRBJ1-6 and V is TRBV5-8; 7 positions agree with TRBD1. V shed 8 bases and J 3 bases; nucleotides not matched to a gene: 5. Germline-derived CDR1 and CDR2 are SGHTS and YDEGEE. There are 14 residues in the CDR3. The CDR3 region has the DNA TGTGCCAGTTCCCGGGACAGCTATAATTCACCCCTCCACTTT. Translated, it gives CASSRDSYNSPLHF.

This chain connects TRBV7-9 to TRBJ2-3; 7 nucleotides line up with TRBD2. With V trimmed by 0 bases and J by 6 bases, 3 bases remained unmatched. CDR3 length equals 14 residues. Germline CDR1 SEHNR, CDR2 FQNEAQ (reference sequence). CDR3 coding DNA: TGTGCCAGCAGCTTAGCGTTCGGGAGGGATACGCAGTATTTT. As protein: CASSLAFGRDTQYF.